This T cell receptor beta chain was obtained from a study of T-cell memory formation after mild COVID-19. Study-wide results and limits: Clones that shrank (day 15 to 85) were balanced CD4/CD8, whereas later expanders leaned CD4+. Contracting CD8+ clones were enriched in EMRA, CD4+ mainly in CM and EM.

TCR alpha and TCR beta cDNA libraries with sample barcodes and UMIs came from 5'RACE using constant-segment primers. TCRdb re-analysed the 5' RACE reads in MiXCR, keeping a single row per CDR3 protein. The sample consists of approximately 52,000 distinct CDR3 sequences, approximately 9.1% of them appearing once. The CDR3 loop spans 14 amino acids. The germline gives CDR1 GTSNPN, CDR2 SVGIG (reference sequence). Trimming took off 2 bases at V and 2 bases at J, with 10 bases between the two ends. This clonotype has more than one count but fewer than ten. The antigen remains unidentified. This sequence joins TRBV30 and TRBJ2-1; D possibly corresponds to TRBD1 (6 bases). Sequenced input: PBMCs or a T cell subset sorted from them (not recorded which). The sequence came from an adult woman who had mild COVID-19 (a few samples of this study predate the infection). Cell type and time point are not known. The DNA of the CDR3 is TGTGCCTGGAGTCCAGGGGCCACCTACAATGAGCAGTTCTTC. The encoded protein is CAWSPGATYNEQFF. The full variable domain, its missing parts supplied by reference TRBV30 and TRBJ2-1, is SQTIHQWPATLVQPVGSPLSLECTVEGTSNPNLYWYRQAAGRGLQLLFYSVGIGQISSEVPQNLSASRPQDRQFILSSKKLLLSDSGFYLCAWSPGATYNEQFFGPGTRLTVL.